The source of this TCR beta chain is a study of cytomegalovirus exposure and HLA in healthy donors. Both 60 Vbeta primers and 13 Jbeta primers went into the PCR. TCRdb's table, derived via immunoSEQ multiplex PCR, lists solely in-frame clones and lacks some. The sample has roughly 150,000 clones; 80% are singletons. For this clone: Antigen specificity is unknown.

CDR3 length: 15 amino acids. Trimming took 3 bases from V and 7 from J, leaving 16 bases between them. The germline V gene has CDR1 SGHVS and CDR2 FNYEAQ. Study-wide results and limits: An ancestry cluster, one associated with Asian ancestry, reportedly showed fewer N-insertions than the approximately 650-donor mean in a later analysis. In an earlier analysis, in some 500 donors, most V segments appeared productive either ~87% or ~30% of the time.

This clonotype was obtained from a young man in good health. The sequenced sample was PBMCs. The chain uses TRBV7-6 and TRBJ2-1; weak D call: TRBD2 (5 bases). The CDR3 DNA is TGTGCCAGCAGCTTCACCACCGGCTGGGAGAATGAGCAGTTCTTC. Translation: CASSFTTGWENEQFF.